These T cell receptor beta chains were read from a single sample in a study of cytomegalovirus exposure and HLA in healthy donors. Some clones are missing from TCRdb's copy, which holds only in-frame ones; the method was immunoSEQ multiplex PCR. Altogether about 330,000 clones are present, roughly 85% being singletons, with the ten largest covering approximately 0.84%. Sequenced material: PBMCs. All receptors derive from a woman between 18 and 29 years old in good health and CMV-seronegative. Each CDR3 is given with its conserved first and last residue. The order of the fields is D gene, V gene, J gene, CDR3 protein, CDR3 DNA. The D gene is left open where the match is weak.

D: NA; V: TRBV18; J: TRBJ1-4; CDR3: CASSLSGTPNEKLFF; DNA: TGTGCCAGCTCACTCAGCGGGACACCGAATGAAAAACTGTTTTTT
D: NA; V: TRBV27; J: TRBJ1-2; CDR3: CASSLRNPGYGYTF; DNA: TGTGCCAGCAGTTTACGTAATCCGGGGTATGGCTACACCTTC
D: TRBD1; V: TRBV28; J: TRBJ1-2; CDR3: CASSSGQGIGYGYTF; DNA: TGTGCCAGCAGTTCGGGACAGGGAATCGGGTATGGCTACACCTTC
D: TRBD1; V: TRBV19; J: TRBJ1-5; CDR3: CAISTGTGLDQPQHF; DNA: TGTGCCATTTCTACCGGGACAGGGCTAGACCAGCCCCAGCATTTT
D: NA; V: TRBV29-1; J: TRBJ2-5; CDR3: CSVEGRARKETQYF; DNA: TGCAGCGTTGAGGGCAGGGCCCGAAAAGAGACCCAGTACTTC
D: NA; V: TRBV14; J: TRBJ1-2; CDR3: CASSRISQGRYGYTF; DNA: TGTGCCAGCAGCCGGATCTCCCAGGGTCGCTATGGCTACACCTTC
D: NA; V: TRBV4-3; J: TRBJ2-7; CDR3: CASSQDHGGIGEQYF; DNA: TGCGCCAGCAGCCAAGATCACGGGGGAATCGGGGAGCAGTACTTC
D: NA; V: TRBV28; J: TRBJ2-1; CDR3: CASSLEDSSSQFF; DNA: TGTGCCAGCAGTTTAGAGGACTCATCCTCCCAGTTCTTC
D: NA; V: TRBV27; J: TRBJ1-2; CDR3: CASSPLGPYGYTF; DNA: TGTGCCAGCAGTCCCCTTGGGCCCTATGGCTACACCTTC
D: NA; V: TRBV15; J: TRBJ1-2; CDR3: CATSGGGYGYTF; DNA: TGTGCCACCAGCGGCGGCGGCTATGGCTACACCTTC